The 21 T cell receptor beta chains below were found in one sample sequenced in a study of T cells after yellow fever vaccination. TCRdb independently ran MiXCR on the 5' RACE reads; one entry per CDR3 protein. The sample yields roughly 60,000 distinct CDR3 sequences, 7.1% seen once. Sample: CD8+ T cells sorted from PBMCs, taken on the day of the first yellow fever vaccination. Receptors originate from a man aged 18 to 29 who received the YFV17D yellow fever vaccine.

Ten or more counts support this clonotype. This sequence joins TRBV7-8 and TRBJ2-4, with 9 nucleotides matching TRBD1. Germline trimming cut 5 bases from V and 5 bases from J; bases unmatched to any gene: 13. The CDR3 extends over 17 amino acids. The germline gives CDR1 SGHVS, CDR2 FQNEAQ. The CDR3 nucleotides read TGTGCCAGCAGCGCAATTTCAACAGGGGGCGGTGAAAACATTCAGTACTTC. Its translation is CASSAISTGGGENIQYF.

CDR3 protein: CASSQGWSGVTGFEQYF. As DNA, the CDR3 is TGTGCCAGCAGCCAAGGTTGGTCGGGAGTAACCGGGTTCGAGCAGTACTTC. The chain employs TRBV4-2 and TRBJ2-7, with D possibly TRBD2 on 6 matching bases. The CDR3 is 17 amino acids. Germline-derived CDR1 and CDR2 are LGHNA and YNFKEQ. Trimming took off 1 base at V and 6 bases at J, with 22 bases between the two ends.

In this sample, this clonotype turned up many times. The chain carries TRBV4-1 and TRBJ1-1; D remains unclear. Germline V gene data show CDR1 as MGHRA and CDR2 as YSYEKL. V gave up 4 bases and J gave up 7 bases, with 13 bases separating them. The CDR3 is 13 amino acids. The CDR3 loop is CASSRGRTNEAFF. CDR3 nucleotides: TGCGCCAGCAGCCGCGGACGGACTAATGAAGCTTTCTTT.

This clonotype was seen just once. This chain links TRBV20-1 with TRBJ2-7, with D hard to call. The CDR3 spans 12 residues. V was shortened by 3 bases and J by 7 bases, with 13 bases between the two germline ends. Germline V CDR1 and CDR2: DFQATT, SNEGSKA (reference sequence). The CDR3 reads CSARHTPAEQYV. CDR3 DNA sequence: TGCAGTGCTAGGCACACCCCCGCGGAGCAGTACGTC.

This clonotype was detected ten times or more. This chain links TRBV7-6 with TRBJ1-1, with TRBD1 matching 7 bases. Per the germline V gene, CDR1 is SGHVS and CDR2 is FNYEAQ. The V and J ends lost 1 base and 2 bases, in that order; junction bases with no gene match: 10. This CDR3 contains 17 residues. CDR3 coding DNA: TGTGCCAGCAGCTTAGGAGGGGGCAGGAGACGTAACACTGAAGCTTTCTTT. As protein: CASSLGGGRRRNTEAFF.

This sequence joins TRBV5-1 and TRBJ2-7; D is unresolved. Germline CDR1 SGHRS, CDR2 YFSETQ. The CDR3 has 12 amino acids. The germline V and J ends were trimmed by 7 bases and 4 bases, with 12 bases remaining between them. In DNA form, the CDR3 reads TGCGCCAGCTTCGGCAGCCGATACGAGCAGTACTTC. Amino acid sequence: CASFGSRYEQYF.

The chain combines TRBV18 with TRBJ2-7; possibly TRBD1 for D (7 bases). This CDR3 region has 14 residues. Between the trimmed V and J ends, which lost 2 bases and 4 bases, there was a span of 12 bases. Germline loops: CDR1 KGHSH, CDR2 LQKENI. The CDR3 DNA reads TGTGCCAGCTCACCAAGGCGGGACAGATACGAGCAGTACGTC. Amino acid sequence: CASSPRRDRYEQYV.

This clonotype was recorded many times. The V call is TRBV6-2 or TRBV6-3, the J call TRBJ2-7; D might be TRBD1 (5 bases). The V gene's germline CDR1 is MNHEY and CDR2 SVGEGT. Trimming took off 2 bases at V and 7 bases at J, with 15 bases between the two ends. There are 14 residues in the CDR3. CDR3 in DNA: TGTGCCAGCAGTTACGGGCCAGGGCGATGGGAGCAGTACGTC. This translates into CASSYGPGRWEQYV.

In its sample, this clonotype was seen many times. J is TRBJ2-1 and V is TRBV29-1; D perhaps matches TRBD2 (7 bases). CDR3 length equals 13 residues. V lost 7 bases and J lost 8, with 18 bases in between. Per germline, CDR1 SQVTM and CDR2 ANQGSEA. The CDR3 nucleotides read TGCAGCGCCGCGAGGGGGGGTGTCCATGAGCAGTTCTTC. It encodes CSAARGGVHEQFF.

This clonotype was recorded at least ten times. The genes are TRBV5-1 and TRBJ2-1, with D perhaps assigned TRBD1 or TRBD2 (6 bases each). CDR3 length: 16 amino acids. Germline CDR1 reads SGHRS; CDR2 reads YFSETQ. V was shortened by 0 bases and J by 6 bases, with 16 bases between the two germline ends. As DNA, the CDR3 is TGCGCCAGCAGCTTGGTATACGGGGGCCAGGGCAATGAGCAGTTCTTC. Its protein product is CASSLVYGGQGNEQFF.

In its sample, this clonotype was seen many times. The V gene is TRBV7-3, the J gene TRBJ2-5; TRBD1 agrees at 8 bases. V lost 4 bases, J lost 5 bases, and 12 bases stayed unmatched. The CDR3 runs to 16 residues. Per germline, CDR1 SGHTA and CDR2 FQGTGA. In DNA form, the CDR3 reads TGTGCCAGCAGCTCACCGGGACAGGTGAAGGGGGAGACCCAGTACTTC. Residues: CASSSPGQVKGETQYF.

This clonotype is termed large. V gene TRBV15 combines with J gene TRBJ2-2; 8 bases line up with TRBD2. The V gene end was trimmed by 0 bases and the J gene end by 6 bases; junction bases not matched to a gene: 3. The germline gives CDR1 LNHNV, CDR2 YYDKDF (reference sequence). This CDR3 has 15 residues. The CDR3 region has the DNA TGTGCCACCAGCAGAGATACGGGGGGGCCCGGGGAGCTGTTTTTT. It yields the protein CATSRDTGGPGELFF.

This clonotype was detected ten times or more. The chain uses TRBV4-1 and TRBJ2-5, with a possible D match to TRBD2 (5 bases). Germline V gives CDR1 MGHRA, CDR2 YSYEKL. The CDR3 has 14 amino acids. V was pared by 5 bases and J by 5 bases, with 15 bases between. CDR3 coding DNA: TGCGCCAGCAGCACTCCTGGGAGCTTTGAGACCCAGTACTTC. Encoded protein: CASSTPGSFETQYF.

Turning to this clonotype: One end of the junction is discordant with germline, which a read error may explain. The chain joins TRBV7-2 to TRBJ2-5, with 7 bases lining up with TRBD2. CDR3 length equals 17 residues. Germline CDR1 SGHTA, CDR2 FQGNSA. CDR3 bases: TGTGCCAGCAGCTTATTGGGGGGGGGGAACGGCCAACAGACCCAGTACTTC. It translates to CASSLLGGGNGQQTQYF. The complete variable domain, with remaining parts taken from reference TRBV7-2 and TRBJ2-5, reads GAGVSQSPSNKVTEKGKDVELRCDPISGHTALYWYRQSLGQGLEFLIYFQGNSAPDKSGLPSDRFSAERTGGSVSTLTIQRTQQEDSAVYLCASSLLGGGNGQQTQYFGPGTRLLVL.

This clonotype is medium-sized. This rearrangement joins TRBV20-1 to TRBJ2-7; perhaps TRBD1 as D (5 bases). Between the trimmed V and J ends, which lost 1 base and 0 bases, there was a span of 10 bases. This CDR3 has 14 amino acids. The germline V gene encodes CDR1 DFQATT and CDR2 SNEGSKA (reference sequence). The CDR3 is CSARGGDSSYEQYV. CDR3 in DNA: TGCAGTGCTAGAGGTGGAGACAGCTCCTACGAGCAGTACGTC.

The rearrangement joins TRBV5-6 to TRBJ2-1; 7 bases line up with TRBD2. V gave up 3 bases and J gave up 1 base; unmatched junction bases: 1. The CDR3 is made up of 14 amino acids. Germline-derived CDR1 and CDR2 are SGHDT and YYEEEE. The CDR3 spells CASSWGGSYNEQFF. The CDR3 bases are TGTGCCAGCAGCTGGGGGGGTTCCTACAATGAGCAGTTCTTC.

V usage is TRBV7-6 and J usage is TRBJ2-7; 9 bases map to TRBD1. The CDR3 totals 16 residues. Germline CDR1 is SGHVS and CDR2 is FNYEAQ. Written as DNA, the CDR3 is TGTGTCAGCAGCTTAGGGGTGGGACAGGGAAGACTCGAGCAGTACGTC. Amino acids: CVSSLGVGQGRLEQYV.

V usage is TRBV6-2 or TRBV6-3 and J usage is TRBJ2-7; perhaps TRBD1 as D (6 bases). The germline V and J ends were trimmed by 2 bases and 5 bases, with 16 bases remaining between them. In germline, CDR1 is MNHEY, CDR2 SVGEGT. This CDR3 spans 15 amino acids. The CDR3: CASSYGRSQGNEQYF. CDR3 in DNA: TGTGCCAGCAGTTACGGCCGGTCACAGGGCAACGAGCAGTACTTC.

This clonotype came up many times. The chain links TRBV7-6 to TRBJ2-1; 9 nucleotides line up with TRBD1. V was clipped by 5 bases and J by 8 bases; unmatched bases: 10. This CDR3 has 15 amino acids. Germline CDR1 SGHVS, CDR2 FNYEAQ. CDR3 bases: TGTGCCAGCAGCGGCACAGGGGGCGCGGCGGATGAGCAGTTCTTC. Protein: CASSGTGGAADEQFF.

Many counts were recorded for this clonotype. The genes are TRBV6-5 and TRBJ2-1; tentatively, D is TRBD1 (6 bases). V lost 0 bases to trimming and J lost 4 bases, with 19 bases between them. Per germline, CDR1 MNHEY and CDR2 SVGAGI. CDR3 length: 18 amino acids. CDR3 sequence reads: CASSYSIQLDSPYNEQFF. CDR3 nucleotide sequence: TGTGCCAGCAGTTACTCGATCCAGTTGGACAGCCCGTACAATGAGCAGTTCTTC.

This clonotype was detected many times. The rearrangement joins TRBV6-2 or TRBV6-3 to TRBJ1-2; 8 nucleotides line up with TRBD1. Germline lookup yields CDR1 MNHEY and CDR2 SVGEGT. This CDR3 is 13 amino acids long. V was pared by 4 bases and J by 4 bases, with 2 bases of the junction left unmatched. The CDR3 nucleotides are TGTGCCAGCAGTTTCGGACAGGGCTATGGCTACACCTTC. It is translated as CASSFGQGYGYTF.